Reported below is one T cell receptor (beta chain). The sample comes from a study of blood T cell repertoires in COVID-19. On the study more broadly: Sites across the United States, Italy and Spain contributed samples from acute and convalescent COVID-19. The analysed material was cDNA or gDNA that came from T cells, B-cell-depleted T cells, or PBMCs.

Methods used by the authors: The assay estimated nucleated cells by amplifying reference gene primers. Measured with immunoSEQ multiplex PCR; TCRdb has only the in-frame clones, and not every one. For V, J and clone size, that table is used; D and trimming come from the DNA. The table includes over 400,000 clones, roughly nine tenths detected once. Trimming cost V 7 bases and J 5 bases; bases outside gene matches: 4. CDR3 length: 13 amino acids. The germline V gene encodes CDR1 KGHDR and CDR2 SFDVKD. This chain joins TRBV24-1 and TRBJ2-3; 8 nucleotides line up with TRBD1. The sequence derives from a woman in her forties or fifties with COVID-19, enrolled during active disease. The source material was peripheral blood. The CDR3 coding sequence is TGTGCCACCAGGGACAGGGTGAAAGATACGCAGTATTTT. Translation: CATRDRVKDTQYF.